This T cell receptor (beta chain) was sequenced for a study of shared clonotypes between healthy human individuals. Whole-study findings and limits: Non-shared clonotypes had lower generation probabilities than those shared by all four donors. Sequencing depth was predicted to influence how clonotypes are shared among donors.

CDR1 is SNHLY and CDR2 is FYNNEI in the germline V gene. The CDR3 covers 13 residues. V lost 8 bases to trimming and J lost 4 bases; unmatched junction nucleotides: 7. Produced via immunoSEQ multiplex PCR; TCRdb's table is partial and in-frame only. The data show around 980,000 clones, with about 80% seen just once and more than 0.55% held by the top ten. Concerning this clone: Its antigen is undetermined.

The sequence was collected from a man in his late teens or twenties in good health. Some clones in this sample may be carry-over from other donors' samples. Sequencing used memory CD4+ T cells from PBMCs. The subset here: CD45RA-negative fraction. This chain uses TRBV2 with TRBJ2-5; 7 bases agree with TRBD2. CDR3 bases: TGTGCCAGCCTAGCGGAGCGGGGAGAGACCCAGTACTTC. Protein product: CASLAERGETQYF.